The 22 T cell receptor beta chains given below trace back to one sample, sequenced in a study of blood T cell repertoires in COVID-19. The data were produced by immunoSEQ multiplex PCR, yet TCRdb's version contains in-frame clones alone and is incomplete. The top ten hold roughly 4.3% of the sample, which has approximately 140,000 clones, more than 75% seen once. The sequenced sample was peripheral blood. All receptors derive from a woman in her 40s with acute or convalescent COVID-19.

The chain couples TRBV30 to TRBJ2-5; tentatively, D is TRBD2 (6 bases). The ends were cut back, 3 bases at V and 4 bases at J, with 6 bases in the middle. CDR1 and CDR2 (germline): GTSNPN, SVGIG (reference sequence). CDR3 length equals 11 residues. The CDR3 region has the DNA TGTGCCTGGAGCGGGAGAGAGACCCAGTACTTC. This encodes CAWSGRETQYF.

The chain links TRBV6-2 or TRBV6-3 to TRBJ2-7, with 12 bases lining up with TRBD2. There are 15 residues in the CDR3. Germline V CDR1 and CDR2: MNHEY, SVGEGT. V lost 4 bases and J lost 4; bases outside the gene matches: 5. The DNA for the CDR3 is TGTGCCAGCAGTTGGACTAGCGGGGCGGAATACGAGCAGTACTTC. Translating it yields CASSWTSGAEYEQYF.

This chain joins TRBV2 and TRBJ1-3; unclear D gene. CDR1 and CDR2 from the germline V gene are SNHLY and FYNNEI. The CDR3 length is 11 residues. Trimming stripped 8 bases from V and 4 bases from J, with 6 bases between. CDR3 DNA: TGTGCCAGCGACGGGGGAAACACCATATATTTT. Amino acid sequence: CASDGGNTIYF. Full variable domain (remainder filled in from reference TRBV2 and TRBJ1-3): EPEVTQTPSHQVTQMGQEVILRCVPISNHLYFYWYRQILGQKVEFLVSFYNNEISEKSEIFDDQFSVERPDGSNFTLKIRSTKLEDSAMYFCASDGGNTIYFGEGSWLTVV.

J is TRBJ2-5 and V is TRBV18; TRBD2 is a possible D gene (6 bases). The CDR3 totals 16 residues. V was pared by 1 base and J by 2 bases, with 14 bases between. In germline, CDR1 is KGHSH, CDR2 LQKENI. CDR3 residues: CASSPQQTGTQETQYF. The CDR3, as DNA: TGTGCCAGCTCACCACAGCAGACTGGGACTCAAGAGACCCAGTACTTC.

The gene calls are TRBV25-1 and TRBJ1-3; TRBD1 matches 8 bases. Unmatched junction bases numbered 0, after V lost 1 base and J lost 4 bases. Germline lookup yields CDR1 MGHDK and CDR2 SYGVNS. CDR3 length: 14 amino acids. CDR3 sequence reads: CASSEWTGGNTIYF. In nucleotides, the CDR3 is TGTGCCAGCAGTGAATGGACAGGGGGAAACACCATATATTTT.

V usage is TRBV2 and J usage is TRBJ1-1; D unresolved. The CDR3 is made up of 12 amino acids. V was cut by 8 bases and J by 1 base, with 8 bases left in between. Germline V gene lookup returns CDR1 SNHLY and CDR2 FYNNEI. This chain's CDR3 is CASGTGNTEAFF. Written as DNA, the CDR3 is TGTGCCAGCGGCACGGGGAACACTGAAGCTTTCTTT.

The genes are TRBV12-5 and TRBJ2-2, with D uncertain. Per germline, CDR1 LGHNT and CDR2 FRNRAP. The CDR3 is 16 residues long. Between the trimmed V and J ends, which lost 0 bases and 1 base, there was a span of 9 bases. As DNA, the CDR3 is TGTGCTAGTGGTTTGGTTTATACACAGAACACCGGGGAGCTGTTTTTT. This codes for CASGLVYTQNTGELFF.

The rearrangement links TRBV6-2 or TRBV6-3 to TRBJ2-7, with 12 bases fitting TRBD2. Germline loops: CDR1 MNHEY, CDR2 SVGEGT. There are 18 residues in the CDR3. Trimming took 2 bases from V and 3 from J; bases not matched to a gene: 11. The CDR3 DNA is TGTGCCAGCAGTTACCCCGGGGGACTAGCGGGTCTTTACTACGAGCAGTACTTC. This sequence encodes CASSYPGGLAGLYYEQYF.

The V and J genes are TRBV7-2 and TRBJ2-7, with a possible D match to TRBD1 (6 bases). V was trimmed by 0 bases and J by 3 bases, leaving 15 bases between them. This CDR3 contains 16 residues. The germline CDR1 and CDR2 sequences are SGHTA and FQGNSA. The CDR3 nucleotides read TGTGCCAGCAGCTTAGCGCTGGGCAGGGGCGGCTACGAGCAGTACTTC. Residues: CASSLALGRGGYEQYF. Looking up the rest from reference TRBV7-2 and TRBJ2-7 gives the full variable domain: GAGVSQSPSNKVTEKGKDVELRCDPISGHTALYWYRQSLGQGLEFLIYFQGNSAPDKSGLPSDRFSAERTGGSVSTLTIQRTQQEDSAVYLCASSLALGRGGYEQYFGPGTRLTVT.

The chain links TRBV11-2 to TRBJ2-1; 8 bases agree with TRBD2. Germline V gives CDR1 SGHAT, CDR2 FQNNGV. The CDR3 runs 15 residues. Trimming at V came to 1 base and at J to 2 bases, leaving 1 base not matched to a gene. DNA for the CDR3: TGTGCCAGCAGCTTAGCGGGGGGGACCTACAATGAGCAGTTCTTC. It encodes CASSLAGGTYNEQFF.

This clone appeared a single time. The rearrangement joins TRBV15 to TRBJ1-2; 7 bases agree with TRBD1. This CDR3 contains 15 residues. Germline-derived CDR1 and CDR2 are LNHNV and YYDKDF (reference sequence). V lost 5 bases, J lost 4 bases, and 10 bases stayed unmatched. As DNA, the CDR3 is TGTGCCACCAGCGCAGAAGGGGGCGCCTCCTATGGCTACACCTTC. This sequence encodes CATSAEGGASYGYTF.

This chain joins TRBV5-1 and TRBJ2-2; 10 positions agree with TRBD1. Germline trimming cut 5 bases from V and 1 base from J; bases unmatched to any gene: 8. CDR1 is SGHRS and CDR2 is YFSETQ in the germline V gene. This CDR3 is built from 17 residues. CDR3 in amino acids: CASSRSGQGGNTGELFF. The CDR3 DNA is TGCGCCAGCAGTAGATCCGGACAGGGGGGGAACACCGGGGAGCTGTTTTTT.

The V and J genes are TRBV4-1 and TRBJ1-2, with D unclear. In germline, CDR1 is MGHRA, CDR2 YSYEKL. This CDR3 contains 16 residues. Trimming took off 4 bases at V and 0 bases at J, with 15 bases between the two ends. The CDR3 region is CASSLSPGGSNYGYTF. In DNA, the CDR3 is TGCGCCAGCAGCCTCTCCCCTGGAGGGTCTAACTATGGCTACACCTTC.

The chain couples TRBV24-1 to TRBJ2-1, with D maybe TRBD2 (5 bases). The CDR3 loop spans 15 amino acids. The V end lost 4 bases, the J end lost 3 bases, and 12 bases lay between the germline ends. Germline V CDR1 and CDR2: KGHDR, SFDVKD. The CDR3 loop reads CATSDRGPSYNEQFF. Here the CDR3 DNA reads TGTGCCACCAGTGACCGAGGGCCTAGCTACAATGAGCAGTTCTTC.

J is TRBJ2-3 and V is TRBV6-2 or TRBV6-3; 10 bases align to TRBD2. J gave up 0 bases and V 2 bases, and 2 bases lay outside the gene matches. Germline V lookup: CDR1 MNHEY, CDR2 SVGEGT. The CDR3 covers 16 residues. As DNA, the CDR3 is TGTGCCAGCAGTTACCTAGCGGGGGCTAGCACAGATACGCAGTATTTT. Amino acids: CASSYLAGASTDTQYF.

This clone showed up just once. The rearrangement uses TRBV7-8 and TRBJ1-2, with TRBD1 identical over 9 bases. The CDR3 is 15 amino acids. Per germline, CDR1 SGHVS and CDR2 FQNEAQ. V was clipped by 5 bases and J by 1 base; unmatched bases: 5. The CDR3 loop reads CASSPGTGINYGYTF. The CDR3 nucleotides read TGTGCCAGCAGCCCCGGGACAGGGATTAACTATGGCTACACCTTC.

The chain combines TRBV18 with TRBJ1-2; possibly TRBD1 for D (6 bases). The CDR3 loop spans 16 amino acids. Germline values: CDR1 KGHSH, CDR2 LQKENI. Deletions cut 0 bases from V and 6 bases from J, with 17 bases between. This CDR3 reads CASSPPPRGALNGYTF. CDR3 nucleotides: TGTGCCAGCTCACCACCTCCCAGGGGCGCGTTGAATGGCTACACCTTC.

The chain employs TRBV6-2 or TRBV6-3 and TRBJ1-5; D might be TRBD1 (5 bases). Germline V gene sequence: CDR1 MNHEY, CDR2 SVGEGT. This CDR3 is built from 18 residues. Trimming removed 0 bases from V and 4 bases from J, with 19 bases in between. CDR3 DNA: TGTGCCAGCAGTTACTCACCAGGGCGCTCGGGTCATAATCAGCCCCAGCATTTT. This sequence encodes CASSYSPGRSGHNQPQHF.

The chain employs TRBV19 and TRBJ2-5, with a tentative D call TRBD2 (6 bases). This CDR3 comprises 15 residues. CDR1 is LNHDA and CDR2 is SQIVND in the germline V gene (reference sequence). The ends were cut back, 5 bases at V and 5 bases at J, with 18 bases in the middle. The CDR3: CASSATGGEWETQYF. The CDR3 nucleotides read TGTGCCAGTAGTGCTACAGGAGGGGAGTGGGAGACCCAGTACTTC.

This chain connects TRBV10-3 to TRBJ2-7; TRBD1 matches 8 bases. The J segment lost 0 bases and the V segment lost 10 bases, leaving 14 bases of the junction unmatched. CDR1 ENHRY and CDR2 SYGVKD come from the germline V gene. This CDR3 has 16 amino acids. The DNA of the CDR3 is TGTGCCACTGATCCTACCGGGACAGGAGCCTCCTACGAGCAGTACTTC. It specifies CATDPTGTGASYEQYF.

The V call is TRBV18, the J call TRBJ2-5; 9 bases match TRBD2. This CDR3 is built from 16 residues. The V gene's germline CDR1 is KGHSH and CDR2 LQKENI. The V segment lost 3 bases and the J segment 2 bases; nucleotides outside the gene matches: 7. CDR3 sequence: CASSPSLTSGQETQYF. Written as DNA, the CDR3 is TGTGCCAGCTCACCCTCACTGACTAGCGGTCAAGAGACCCAGTACTTC.

This rearrangement joins TRBV7-8 to TRBJ2-7; D may be TRBD2 (6 bases). The germline V gene has CDR1 SGHVS and CDR2 FQNEAQ. V dropped 5 bases and J dropped 6 bases, with 17 bases sitting between them. This CDR3 is 14 amino acids long. Here the CDR3 reads CASSPLQEEGEQYF. The CDR3 bases are TGTGCCAGCAGCCCATTACAAGAGGAGGGCGAGCAGTACTTC.